Given below is one T cell receptor (beta chain) in context. The sample belongs to a study of blood T cell repertoires in COVID-19. Turning to the study itself: T cells, B-cell-depleted T cells, or PBMCs supplied cDNA or gDNA.

Generated by immunoSEQ multiplex PCR, the TCRdb table keeps only in-frame clones and is missing some. The data show some 170,000 clones, around 90% seen once. Germline CDR1 is SGHTA and CDR2 is FQGNSA. V shed 2 bases, J shed 12 bases, and the junction held 10 bases outside the gene matches. The CDR3 has 14 amino acids. The receptor comes from a woman aged 50 to 60 with acute or convalescent COVID-19. The sequencing sample was made of peripheral blood. The chain combines TRBV7-2 with TRBJ2-1, with 7 bases aligning to TRBD2. The CDR3 sequence: CASSLMSGAGAQFF. The CDR3 DNA sequence: TGTGCCAGCAGCTTAATGTCCGGTGCGGGAGCGCAGTTCTTC.